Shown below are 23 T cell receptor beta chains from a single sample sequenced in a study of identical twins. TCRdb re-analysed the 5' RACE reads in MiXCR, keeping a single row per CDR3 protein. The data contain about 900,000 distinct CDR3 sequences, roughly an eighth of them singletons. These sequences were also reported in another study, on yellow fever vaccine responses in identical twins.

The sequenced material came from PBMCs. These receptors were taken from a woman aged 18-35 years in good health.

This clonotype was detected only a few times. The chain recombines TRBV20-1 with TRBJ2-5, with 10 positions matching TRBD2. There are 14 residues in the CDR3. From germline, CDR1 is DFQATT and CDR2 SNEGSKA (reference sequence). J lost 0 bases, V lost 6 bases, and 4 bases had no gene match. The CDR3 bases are TGCAGTGCGCGGACTAGCGGAAACCAAGAGACCCAGTACTTC. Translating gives CSARTSGNQETQYF.

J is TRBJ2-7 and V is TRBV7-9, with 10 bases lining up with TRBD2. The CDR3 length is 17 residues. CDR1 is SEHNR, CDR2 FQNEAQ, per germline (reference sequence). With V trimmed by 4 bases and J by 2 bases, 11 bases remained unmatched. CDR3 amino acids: CASSSEMGLASTYEQYF. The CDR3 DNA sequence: TGTGCCAGCAGCTCGGAAATGGGACTAGCGAGCACCTACGAGCAGTACTTC. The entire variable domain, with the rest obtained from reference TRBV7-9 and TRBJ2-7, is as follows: DTGVSQNPRHKITKRGQNVTFRCDPISEHNRLYWYRQTLGQGPEFLTYFQNEAQLEKSRLLSDRFSAERPKGSFSTLEIQRTEQGDSAMYLCASSSEMGLASTYEQYFGPGTRLTVT.

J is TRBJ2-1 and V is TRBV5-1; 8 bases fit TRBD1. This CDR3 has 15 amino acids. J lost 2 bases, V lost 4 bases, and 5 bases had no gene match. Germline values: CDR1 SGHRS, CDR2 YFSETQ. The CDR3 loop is CASSGTGQAYNEQFF. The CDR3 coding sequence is TGCGCCAGCAGCGGGACAGGACAGGCCTACAATGAGCAGTTCTTC.

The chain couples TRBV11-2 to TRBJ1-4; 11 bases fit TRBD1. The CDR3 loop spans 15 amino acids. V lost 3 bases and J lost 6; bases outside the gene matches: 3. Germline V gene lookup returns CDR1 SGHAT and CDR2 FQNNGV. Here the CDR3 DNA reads TGTGCCAGCAGCTTCCCGGGACAGGGGGATGAAAAACTGTTTTTT. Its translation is CASSFPGQGDEKLFF.

CDR3 region: CASSPDRLISYNEQFF. DNA for the CDR3: TGCGCCAGCAGCCCAGACAGGTTAATCTCCTACAATGAGCAGTTCTTC. The chain combines TRBV5-1 with TRBJ2-1; perhaps TRBD1 as D (6 bases). The CDR3 spans 16 residues. The V end lost 4 bases, the J end lost 0 bases, and 14 bases lay between the germline ends. Germline CDR1 reads SGHRS; CDR2 reads YFSETQ.

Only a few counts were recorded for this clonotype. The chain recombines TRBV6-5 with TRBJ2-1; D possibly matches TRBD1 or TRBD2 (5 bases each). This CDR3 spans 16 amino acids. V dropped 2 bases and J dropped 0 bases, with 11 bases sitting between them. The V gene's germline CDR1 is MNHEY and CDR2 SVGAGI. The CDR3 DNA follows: TGTGCCAGCAGTTACGGGGGACCCAGCTCCTACAATGAGCAGTTCTTC. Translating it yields CASSYGGPSSYNEQFF.

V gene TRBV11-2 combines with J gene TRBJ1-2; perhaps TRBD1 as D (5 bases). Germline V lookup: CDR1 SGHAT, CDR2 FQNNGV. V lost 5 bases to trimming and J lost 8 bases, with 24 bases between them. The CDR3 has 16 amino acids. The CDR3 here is CASSPEGMAGNYGYTF. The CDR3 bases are TGTGCCAGCAGCCCTGAGGGGATGGCAGGGAATTACGGCTACACCTTC.

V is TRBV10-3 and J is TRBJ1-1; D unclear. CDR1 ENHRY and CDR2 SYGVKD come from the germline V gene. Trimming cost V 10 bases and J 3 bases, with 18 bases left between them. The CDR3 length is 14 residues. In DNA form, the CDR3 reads TGTGCCACCTGCGCTATTCGGTCTGACACTGAAGCTTTCTTT. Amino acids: CATCAIRSDTEAFF.

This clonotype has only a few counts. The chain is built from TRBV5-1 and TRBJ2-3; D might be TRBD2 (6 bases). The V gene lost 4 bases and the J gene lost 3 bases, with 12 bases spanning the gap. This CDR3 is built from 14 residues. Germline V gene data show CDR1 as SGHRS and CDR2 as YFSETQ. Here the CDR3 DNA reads TGCGCCAGCAGCGGGGCGGGGAGGACAGATACGCAGTATTTT. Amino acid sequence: CASSGAGRTDTQYF.

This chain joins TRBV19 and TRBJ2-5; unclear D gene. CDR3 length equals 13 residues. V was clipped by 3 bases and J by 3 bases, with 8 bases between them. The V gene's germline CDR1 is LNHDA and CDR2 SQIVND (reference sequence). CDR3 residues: CASSIMEKETQYF. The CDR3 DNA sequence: TGTGCCAGTAGTATCATGGAGAAAGAGACCCAGTACTTC.

In DNA form, the CDR3 reads TGTGCCAGCATCCAACGACTAGCGGGAGAAATAAATGAGCAGTTCTTC. It encodes CASIQRLAGEINEQFF. The chain couples TRBV12-3 or TRBV12-4 to TRBJ2-1, with 12 nucleotides matching TRBD2. This CDR3 is 16 amino acids long. J gave up 7 bases and V 7 bases, and 11 bases lay outside the gene matches.

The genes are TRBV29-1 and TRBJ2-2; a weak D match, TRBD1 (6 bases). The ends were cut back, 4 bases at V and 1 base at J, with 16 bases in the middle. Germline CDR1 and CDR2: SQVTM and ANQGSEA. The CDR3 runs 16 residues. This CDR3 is CSVGGPGTLNTGELFF. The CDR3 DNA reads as TGCAGCGTTGGGGGACCCGGGACACTGAACACCGGGGAGCTGTTTTTT.

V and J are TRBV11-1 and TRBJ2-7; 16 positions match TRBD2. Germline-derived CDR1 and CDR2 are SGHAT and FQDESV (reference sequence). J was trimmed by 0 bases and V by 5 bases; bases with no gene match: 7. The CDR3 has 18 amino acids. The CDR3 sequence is CASSPGLAGGPSSYEQYF. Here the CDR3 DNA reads TGTGCCAGCAGCCCGGGACTAGCGGGAGGGCCGAGCTCCTACGAGCAGTACTTC.

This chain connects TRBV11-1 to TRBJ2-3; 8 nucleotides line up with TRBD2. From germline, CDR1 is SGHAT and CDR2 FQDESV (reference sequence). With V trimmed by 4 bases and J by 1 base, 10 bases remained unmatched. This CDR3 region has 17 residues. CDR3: CASSSPPSRGGTDTQYF. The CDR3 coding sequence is TGTGCCAGCAGCTCCCCGCCTTCGCGGGGGGGCACAGATACGCAGTATTTT.

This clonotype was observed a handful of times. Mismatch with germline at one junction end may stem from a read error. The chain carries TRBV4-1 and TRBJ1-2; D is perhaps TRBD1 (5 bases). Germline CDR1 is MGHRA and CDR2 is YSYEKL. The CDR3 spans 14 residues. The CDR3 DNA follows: TGCGCCAGCAGCCAAGATAGGCAGGGCGCACCCCTTTCCTTC. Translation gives CASSQDRQGAPLSF.

CDR3 nucleotides: TGTGCCAGCAGTTTGGGGACAGGGGACCGTTATGGCTACACCTTC. Protein: CASSLGTGDRYGYTF. This chain links TRBV28 with TRBJ1-2; 10 bases are a match to TRBD1. Germline V gene data show CDR1 as MDHEN and CDR2 as SYDVKM. This CDR3 is 15 amino acids long. Germline trimming cut 3 bases from V and 5 bases from J; bases unmatched to any gene: 6.

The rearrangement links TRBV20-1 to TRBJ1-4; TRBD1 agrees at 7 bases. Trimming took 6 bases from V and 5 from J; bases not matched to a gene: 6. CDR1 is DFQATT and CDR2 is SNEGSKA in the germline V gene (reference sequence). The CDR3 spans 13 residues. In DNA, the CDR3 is TGCAGTGCAGAGGGACAGACGAATGAAAAACTGTTTTTT. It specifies CSAEGQTNEKLFF.

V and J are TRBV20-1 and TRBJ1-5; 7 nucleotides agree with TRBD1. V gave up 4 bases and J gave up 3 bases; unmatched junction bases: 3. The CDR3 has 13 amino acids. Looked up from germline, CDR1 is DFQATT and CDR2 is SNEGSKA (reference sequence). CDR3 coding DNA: TGCAGTGCTAAGGGACAGCTCAATCAGCCCCAGCATTTT. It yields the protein CSAKGQLNQPQHF.

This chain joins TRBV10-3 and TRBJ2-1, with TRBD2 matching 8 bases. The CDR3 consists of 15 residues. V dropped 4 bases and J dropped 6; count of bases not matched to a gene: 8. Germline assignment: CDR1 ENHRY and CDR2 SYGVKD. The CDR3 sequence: CAISVGSGILNEQFF. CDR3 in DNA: TGTGCCATCAGTGTAGGTAGCGGGATTCTCAATGAGCAGTTCTTC.

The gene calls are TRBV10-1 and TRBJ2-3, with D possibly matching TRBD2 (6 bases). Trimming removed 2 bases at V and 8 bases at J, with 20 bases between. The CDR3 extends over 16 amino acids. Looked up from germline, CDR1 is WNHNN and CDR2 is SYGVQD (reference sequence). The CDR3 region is CASSEGGMGNLVTQYF. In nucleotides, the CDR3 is TGCGCCAGCAGTGAGGGAGGGATGGGGAATCTCGTTACGCAGTATTTT.

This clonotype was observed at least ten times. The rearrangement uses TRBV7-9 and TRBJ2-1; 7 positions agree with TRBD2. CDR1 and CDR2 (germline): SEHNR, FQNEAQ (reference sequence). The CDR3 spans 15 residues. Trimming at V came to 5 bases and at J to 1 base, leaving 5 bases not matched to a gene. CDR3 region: CASSGAGVSYNEQFF. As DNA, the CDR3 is TGTGCCAGCAGCGGGGCGGGAGTGTCCTACAATGAGCAGTTCTTC.

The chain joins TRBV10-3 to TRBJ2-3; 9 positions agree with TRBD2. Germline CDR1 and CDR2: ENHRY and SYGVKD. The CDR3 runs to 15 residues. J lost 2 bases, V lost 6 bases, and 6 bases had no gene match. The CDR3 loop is CAIRGGRAPTDTQYF. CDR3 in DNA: TGTGCCATCAGGGGCGGGAGGGCCCCCACAGATACGCAGTATTTT.

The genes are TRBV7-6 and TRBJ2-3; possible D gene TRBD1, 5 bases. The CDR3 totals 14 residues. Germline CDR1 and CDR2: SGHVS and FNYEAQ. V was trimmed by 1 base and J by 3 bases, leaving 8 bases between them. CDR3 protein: CASSLDQGTDTQYF. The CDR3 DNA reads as TGTGCCAGCAGCTTAGACCAGGGAACAGATACGCAGTATTTT.